One TCR beta chain is described in this entry. Antigen: not known. A junction boundary mismatches the germline segment, possibly from a read error. These data originate in a study of tumor-infiltrating lymphocytes in primary liver carcinoma. Findings of the study overall: A significantly higher top-250-clone fraction was found in tumors than in blood (p = 0.039).

Starting material of 400 to 600 ng total RNA yielded TCR beta cDNA via a constant-region primer. Libraries for TCR beta were built through three nested multiplex PCR rounds, which together made up a slightly modified ARM-PCR procedure. TRBV1-TRBV30 forward and Cbeta reverse primers drove the first two roughly 10-cycle rounds. TCRdb called the multiplex PCR reads again in MiXCR, with one record for every CDR3 protein. The repertoire holds 150,000 to 200,000 distinct CDR3 sequences, with over 45% as singletons. The CDR3 runs 15 residues. The V gene's germline CDR1 is MNHEY and CDR2 SVGAGI. Unsorted whole blood supplied the blood RNA, and germline DNA was isolated too. Patients were chronically HBV-infected and treatment-naive.

The TCR was taken from a man aged 40-55 years with primary liver carcinoma and hepatitis B virus infection. The V gene is TRBV6-5, the J gene TRBJ2-3, with a weak D call TRBD2 (5 bases). Sequences were obtained from peripheral blood. Here the CDR3 reads CASSYSRLATETQYF. For the CDR3, the DNA is TGTGCCAGCAGTTACTCACGGCTAGCAACAGAAACGCAGTATTTT.